These 30 T cell receptor beta chains were all obtained from the same sample, sequenced in a study of blood T cells in healthy people across ages. A second PCR, run for about 7 to 11 cycles, used a sample-barcoded 5' primer plus a J-beta primer mix. TCRdb re-analysed the 5' RACE reads in MiXCR, keeping a single row per CDR3 protein. This table holds fewer than 1,000,000 distinct CDR3 sequences, under 45% found once. Sequencing was done on a sample of blood. Source of these receptors: a man in his 60s in good health.

This clonotype has just a few counts. The chain recombines TRBV20-1 with TRBJ2-7; possible D gene TRBD2, 6 bases. V lost 6 bases to trimming and J lost 4 bases, with 16 bases between them. Germline V lookup: CDR1 DFQATT, CDR2 SNEGSKA (reference sequence). The CDR3 spans 13 residues. Here the CDR3 DNA reads TGCAGTGCCGAGACTAGTTTCTCATACGAGCAGTACTTC. Amino acids: CSAETSFSYEQYF.

Note on this clonotype: One base away lies a much larger clone, so this may be a sequencing read error. V is TRBV7-2 and J is TRBJ2-7; D possibly corresponds to TRBD1 (5 bases). CDR1 is SGHTA and CDR2 is FQGNSA in the germline V gene. This CDR3 comprises 15 residues. The CDR3: CAGSSRGLSSYEQYF. In DNA form, the CDR3 reads TGTGCCGGCAGCTCAAGGGGCCTCAGCTCCTACGAGCAGTACTTC.

The chain couples TRBV20-1 to TRBJ2-5; maybe TRBD2 (6 bases). The CDR3 runs to 14 residues. The germline CDR1 and CDR2 sequences are DFQATT and SNEGSKA (reference sequence). Trimming removed 0 bases from V and 11 bases from J, with 19 bases in between. The DNA of the CDR3 is TGCAGTGCTAGAGATCCTCTAGCGAGAAATGAGCAGTACTTC. Residues: CSARDPLARNEQYF.

This clonotype appeared a few times. This chain uses TRBV12-3 or TRBV12-4 with TRBJ2-3; D gene ambiguous. V gave up 6 bases and J gave up 5 bases, with 12 bases separating them. This CDR3 has 13 amino acids. The CDR3 sequence: CASSPDWEDTQYF. CDR3 DNA: TGTGCCAGCAGCCCCGACTGGGAAGATACGCAGTATTTT.

This clonotype was seen just once. CDR3 DNA: TGCGCCAGCAGCAGAGACAGTCCCCACCTCTACGAGCAGTACTTC. This encodes CASSRDSPHLYEQYF. The V and J genes are TRBV5-1 and TRBJ2-4, with TRBD1 as a possible D gene (5 bases). The tail of the sequence fits TRBJ2-7 better, so the J call may be wrong. The CDR3 consists of 15 residues. Germline values: CDR1 SGHRS, CDR2 YFSETQ.

J is TRBJ2-7 and V is TRBV2, with 7 bases lining up with TRBD2. Germline V gives CDR1 SNHLY, CDR2 FYNNEI. V lost 7 bases to trimming and J lost 2 bases; unmatched junction nucleotides: 8. The CDR3 loop spans 14 amino acids. The CDR3 protein is CASNSASGTYEQYF. The CDR3 DNA sequence: TGTGCCAGCAATTCTGCTAGCGGAACCTACGAGCAGTACTTC.

This chain links TRBV29-1 with TRBJ2-3, with 15 bases aligning to TRBD2. This CDR3 has 17 residues. The V and J ends lost 5 bases and 2 bases, in that order; junction bases with no gene match: 8. Germline CDR1 is SQVTM and CDR2 is ANQGSEA. The CDR3 is CSVIGTSGGFDTDTQYF. The CDR3, as DNA: TGCAGCGTTATCGGGACTAGCGGGGGGTTTGACACAGATACGCAGTATTTT.

The chain is built from TRBV27 and TRBJ1-4; D not certain. The CDR3 length is 15 residues. Trimming left V 6 bases short and J 10 bases short, with 21 bases between. Germline CDR1 MNHEY, CDR2 SMNVEV (reference sequence). CDR3 amino acids: CASSPGADQWVKLFF. In DNA, the CDR3 is TGTGCCAGCAGCCCGGGCGCTGACCAGTGGGTAAAACTGTTTTTT.

The chain couples TRBV2 to TRBJ2-3; either TRBD1 or TRBD2 may fit D (6 bases each). Deletions cut 6 bases from V and 4 bases from J, with 17 bases between. CDR1 is SNHLY, CDR2 FYNNEI, per germline. This CDR3 comprises 15 residues. The CDR3: CASRGGTYRSDTQYF. The CDR3 DNA is TGTGCCAGCAGGGGCGGGACATATCGTTCAGATACGCAGTATTTT.

This clonotype was counted between two and nine times. The CDR3 loop reads CATSQGNYPSGANVLTF. In DNA, the CDR3 is TGTGCCACCAGCCAGGGTAACTATCCGTCTGGGGCCAACGTCCTGACTTTC. The chain recombines TRBV15 with TRBJ2-6; D possibly corresponds to TRBD1 (5 bases). Germline V CDR1 and CDR2: LNHNV, YYDKDF (reference sequence). The CDR3 is 17 residues long. Trimming shortened V by 5 bases and J by 1 base, and 15 bases separated the two germline ends.

The chain is built from TRBV2 and TRBJ2-5; 9 nucleotides line up with TRBD1. The trim removed 7 bases at V and 11 bases at J, leaving 17 bases unmatched. Per germline, CDR1 SNHLY and CDR2 FYNNEI. CDR3 length equals 15 residues. CDR3 in DNA: TGTGCCAGCACTGGACAGGGGTCCCCCTACAATGAGCAGTACTTC. Encoded protein: CASTGQGSPYNEQYF. The full variable domain, completed using reference TRBV2 and TRBJ2-5, is EPEVTQTPSHQVTQMGQEVILRCVPISNHLYFYWYRQILGQKVEFLVSFYNNEISEKSEIFDDQFSVERPDGSNFTLKIRSTKLEDSAMYFCASTGQGSPYNEQYFGPGTRLLVL.

The rearrangement joins TRBV12-3 or TRBV12-4 to TRBJ1-2; D call uncertain. This CDR3 is built from 12 residues. V was clipped by 6 bases and J by 4 bases, with 9 bases between them. The CDR3 protein is CASSRLGYGYTF. CDR3 nucleotides: TGTGCCAGCAGCCGCCTGGGCTATGGCTACACCTTC.

Notes on this clonotype: Just one base apart from a much larger clone, this may be a read error. This sequence joins TRBV20-1 and TRBJ2-5; no reliable D call. This CDR3 spans 13 amino acids. V lost 1 base and J lost 2, with 8 bases in between. CDR1 and CDR2 (germline): DFQATT, SNEGSKA (reference sequence). The CDR3 protein is CSARGGNQETQYF. The CDR3 nucleotides read TGCAGTGCTAGAGGTGGAAATCAAGAGACCCAGTACTTC.

This clonotype was recorded many times. This chain connects TRBV7-9 to TRBJ2-7; 8 bases fit TRBD1. Per the germline V gene, CDR1 is SEHNR and CDR2 is FQNEAQ (reference sequence). Losses at the gene ends were 1 base for V and 2 bases for J; bases not matched to a gene: 7. The CDR3 has 16 amino acids. The CDR3 DNA follows: TGTGCCAGCAGCTTAGTTGGCAGGGGGCCACCCTACGAGCAGTACTTC. Encoded protein: CASSLVGRGPPYEQYF.

The chain recombines TRBV6-1 with TRBJ2-1, with 7 nucleotides matching TRBD1. CDR1 is MNHNS, CDR2 SASEGT, per germline. V gave up 10 bases and J gave up 9 bases; unmatched junction bases: 9. CDR3 length: 12 residues. CDR3 nucleotide sequence: TGTGCCACACGGGGACAGTCGGTTGAGCAGTTCTTC. It yields the protein CATRGQSVEQFF.

The CDR3 region is CASSQVGQGGLDEQYF. For the CDR3, the DNA is TGTGCCAGCAGCCAAGTGGGACAGGGTGGTTTAGACGAGCAGTACTTC. The chain combines TRBV4-2 with TRBJ2-7, with TRBD1 matching over 9 bases. CDR1 LGHNA and CDR2 YNFKEQ come from the germline V gene. The CDR3 contains 16 residues. V shed 1 base, J shed 5 bases, and the junction held 9 bases outside the gene matches.

The table lists this clonotype with a count of one. The chain carries TRBV5-1 and TRBJ1-2, with 7 bases aligning to TRBD1. Germline V gives CDR1 SGHRS, CDR2 YFSETQ. V gave up 2 bases and J gave up 1 base; unmatched junction bases: 5. This CDR3 spans 15 amino acids. The CDR3 coding sequence is TGCGCCAGCAGCTTAGACAGGGACCTTAACTATGGCTACACCTTC. Translating it yields CASSLDRDLNYGYTF.

The chain joins TRBV13 to TRBJ1-4; D not certain. CDR3 size: 12 residues. V shed 6 bases and J shed 8 bases, with 10 bases lying between them. Germline lookup yields CDR1 PRHDT and CDR2 FYEKMQ (reference sequence). In nucleotides, the CDR3 is TGTGCCAGCAGGCGGCAAAACGAAAAACTGTTTTTT. It translates to CASRRQNEKLFF.

The chain has TRBV6-2 or TRBV6-3 and TRBJ1-1; D gene unclear. Germline CDR1 is MNHEY and CDR2 is SVGEGT. The ends were cut back, 6 bases at V and 5 bases at J, with 13 bases in the middle. The CDR3 consists of 13 residues. The CDR3 is CASRTGPATEAFF. The CDR3 DNA follows: TGTGCCAGCAGAACCGGGCCGGCAACTGAAGCTTTCTTT.

The gene calls are TRBV30 and TRBJ2-7, with D possibly being TRBD1 (5 bases). Germline loops: CDR1 GTSNPN, CDR2 SVGIG (reference sequence). Trimming pared 5 bases from V and 6 bases from J, leaving 17 bases between. This CDR3 region has 13 residues. Here the CDR3 reads CAWGASRMGEQYF. CDR3 nucleotide sequence: TGTGCCTGGGGGGCCAGTCGAATGGGCGAGCAGTACTTC.

This clonotype was seen only a few times. V usage is TRBV7-9 and J usage is TRBJ2-1, with 7 bases aligning to TRBD1. Losses at the gene ends were 4 bases for V and 13 bases for J; bases not matched to a gene: 13. Germline V gives CDR1 SEHNR, CDR2 FQNEAQ (reference sequence). The CDR3 spans 14 residues. The CDR3: CASSYLTGQSSQFF. CDR3 DNA sequence: TGTGCCAGCAGCTACCTGACAGGGCAGAGCTCACAGTTCTTC.

Of note for this clonotype: Relative to the germline gene, one junction end is altered; a read error may explain this. V gene TRBV12-3 or TRBV12-4 combines with J gene TRBJ1-2, with unresolved D. The CDR3 extends over 15 amino acids. CDR3 DNA: TGTGCCAGCAGTTCACGTATAACAGCTAACTATGACTACACCTTC. Protein: CASSSRITANYDYTF.

CDR3 sequence: CASSSLVASTDTQYF. The DNA for the CDR3 is TGCGCCAGCAGCTCCTTAGTAGCTAGCACAGATACGCAGTATTTT. V usage is TRBV5-1 and J usage is TRBJ2-3; unclear D gene. Between the trimmed V and J ends, which lost 3 bases and 0 bases, there was a span of 11 bases. The CDR3 has 15 residues. Germline assignment: CDR1 SGHRS and CDR2 YFSETQ.

The chain is built from TRBV11-3 and TRBJ2-7; D might be TRBD1 or TRBD2, each matching 6 bases. Looked up from germline, CDR1 is SGHNT and CDR2 is YENEEA. The CDR3 has 15 amino acids. Trimming removed 4 bases at V and 4 bases at J, with 17 bases between. In DNA form, the CDR3 reads TGTGCCAGCAGCTCCCCGGGGGCGACAGGTTACGAGCAGTACTTC. The encoded protein is CASSSPGATGYEQYF.

V gene TRBV5-1 combines with J gene TRBJ2-5; tentatively, D is TRBD2 (5 bases). Judging by the DNA end, TRBJ2-7 fits better; the J call may be wrong. Germline CDR1 is SGHRS and CDR2 is YFSETQ. The CDR3 is made up of 15 amino acids. The CDR3 region has the DNA TGCGCCAGCAGCTTTACGGGGTTACTCGTCTACGAGCAGTACTTC. Protein: CASSFTGLLVYEQYF.

This clonotype was observed at least ten times. The chain is built from TRBV4-3 and TRBJ2-6; TRBD1 agrees at 7 bases. This CDR3 region has 17 residues. From germline, CDR1 is LGHNA and CDR2 YSLEER. V lost 1 base and J lost 0; bases outside the gene matches: 3. The CDR3 reads CASSQGGGYSGANVLTF. CDR3 DNA sequence: TGCGCCAGCAGCCAAGGAGGGGGCTACTCTGGGGCCAACGTCCTGACTTTC.

This clonotype was detected only once. This chain connects TRBV14 to TRBJ2-3; perhaps TRBD2 as D (5 bases). The CDR3 has 16 amino acids. Trimming pared 0 bases from V and 7 bases from J, leaving 17 bases between. Germline V CDR1 and CDR2: SGHDN, FVKESK. The CDR3 DNA reads as TGTGCCAGCAGCCAAGATTCTCGGACGTTCGGGAATACGCAGTATTTT. Translated, it gives CASSQDSRTFGNTQYF.

This clonotype was found a few times. The J gene is TRBJ2-7, the V gene TRBV18; D remains ambiguous. This CDR3 contains 15 residues. Germline V lookup: CDR1 KGHSH, CDR2 LQKENI. Trimming stripped 2 bases from V and 0 bases from J, with 11 bases between. This chain's CDR3 is CASSPMGSGSYEQYF. The DNA of the CDR3 is TGTGCCAGCTCACCAATGGGGTCAGGCTCCTACGAGCAGTACTTC.

This chain joins TRBV20-1 and TRBJ2-1; 11 nucleotides agree with TRBD2. The CDR3 has 15 amino acids. The germline V gene has CDR1 DFQATT and CDR2 SNEGSKA (reference sequence). V lost 5 bases to trimming and J lost 10 bases; unmatched junction nucleotides: 13. The CDR3 coding sequence is TGCAGTGCTGATGGGCCGGGACTAGCGGTGGTGGAGCAGTTCTTC. Protein sequence: CSADGPGLAVVEQFF.

The CDR3 DNA reads TGCAGTGCTAGAGATCAAGGGCATTCTCGTTCACCCCTCCACTTT. This sequence encodes CSARDQGHSRSPLHF. The J gene is TRBJ1-6, the V gene TRBV20-1, with no clear D. The CDR3 has 15 residues. Germline V gives CDR1 DFQATT, CDR2 SNEGSKA (reference sequence). V gave up 0 bases and J gave up 9 bases, with 15 bases separating them.